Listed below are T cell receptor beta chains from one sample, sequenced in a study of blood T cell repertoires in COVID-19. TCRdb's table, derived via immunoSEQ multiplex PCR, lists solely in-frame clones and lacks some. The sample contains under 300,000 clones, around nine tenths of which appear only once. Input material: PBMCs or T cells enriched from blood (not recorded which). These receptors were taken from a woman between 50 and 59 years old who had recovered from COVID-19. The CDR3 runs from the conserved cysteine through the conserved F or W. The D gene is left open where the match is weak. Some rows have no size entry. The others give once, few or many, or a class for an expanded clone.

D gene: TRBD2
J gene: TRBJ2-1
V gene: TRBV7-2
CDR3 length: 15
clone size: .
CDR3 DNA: TGTGCCAGCAGCTTAGAGGGACTACCTTACAATGAGCAGTTCTTC
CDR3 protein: CASSLEGLPYNEQFF

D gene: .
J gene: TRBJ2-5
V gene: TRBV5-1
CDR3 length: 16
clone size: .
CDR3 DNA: TGCGCCAGCAGCTTGCCCACAGGGTTATCCCAAGAGACCCAGTACTTC
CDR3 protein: CASSLPTGLSQETQYF

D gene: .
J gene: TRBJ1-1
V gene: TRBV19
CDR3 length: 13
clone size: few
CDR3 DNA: TGTGCCAGTAGTATTTTACAGGGCGGTGAAGCTTTCTTT
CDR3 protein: CASSILQGGEAFF

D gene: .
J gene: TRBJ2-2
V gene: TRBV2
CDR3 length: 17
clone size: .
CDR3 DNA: TGTGCCAGCAGTTTTGATAGCCAGGGGAACAACACCGGGGAGCTGTTTTTT
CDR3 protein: CASSFDSQGNNTGELFF

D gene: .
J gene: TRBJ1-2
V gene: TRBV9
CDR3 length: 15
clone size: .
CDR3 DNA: TGTGCCAGCAGCGGCCGGGGTATAGGGAACTATGGCTACACCTTC
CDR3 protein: CASSGRGIGNYGYTF

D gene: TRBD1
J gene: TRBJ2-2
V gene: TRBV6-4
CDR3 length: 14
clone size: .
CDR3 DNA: TGTGCCAGCAGTCCTACAGGGGATGCCGGGGAGCTGTTTTTT
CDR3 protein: CASSPTGDAGELFF

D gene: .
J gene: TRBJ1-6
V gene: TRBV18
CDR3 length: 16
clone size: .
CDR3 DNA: TGTGCCAGCTCACCAAATGGTGGCACAAATAATTCACCCCTCCACTTT
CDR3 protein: CASSPNGGTNNSPLHF

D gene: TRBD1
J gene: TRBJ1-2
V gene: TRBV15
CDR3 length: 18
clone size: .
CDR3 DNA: TGTGCCACCAGCTATACAGGGGTTCCCTCAGGTGACTTATACGGCTACACCTTC
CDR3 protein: CATSYTGVPSGDLYGYTF

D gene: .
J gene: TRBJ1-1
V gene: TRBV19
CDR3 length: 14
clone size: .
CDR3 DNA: TGTGCCAGTAGTATGCCTAACCAGAACACTGAAGCTTTCTTT
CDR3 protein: CASSMPNQNTEAFF

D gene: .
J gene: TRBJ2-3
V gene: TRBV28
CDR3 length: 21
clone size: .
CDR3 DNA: TGTGCCAGCAGGCATACTCCCGGGACAGAGTTAGCGGGACTGAGGACAGATACGCAGTATTTT
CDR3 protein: CASRHTPGTELAGLRTDTQYF

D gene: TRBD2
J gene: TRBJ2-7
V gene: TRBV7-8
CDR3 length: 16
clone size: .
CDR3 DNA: TGTGCCAGCAGCTTAGCGCGGACTAGCGGATCCTACGAGCAGTACTTC
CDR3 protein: CASSLARTSGSYEQYF

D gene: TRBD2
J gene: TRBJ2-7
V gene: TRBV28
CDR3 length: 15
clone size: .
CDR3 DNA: TGTGCCAGCAGTTTACGTGGCGGGAGTCGGCACGAGCAGTACTTC
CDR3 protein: CASSLRGGSRHEQYF

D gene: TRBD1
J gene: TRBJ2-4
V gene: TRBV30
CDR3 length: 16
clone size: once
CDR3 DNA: TGTGCCTGGAGTGTGGGACAGCTTCTAGCCAAAAACATTCAGTACTTC
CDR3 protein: CAWSVGQLLAKNIQYF

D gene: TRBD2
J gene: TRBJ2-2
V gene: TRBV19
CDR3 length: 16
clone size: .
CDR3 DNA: TGTGCCAGTAGTGTTTTAGCGGGAGTTAGGACCGGGGAGCTGTTTTTT
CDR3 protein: CASSVLAGVRTGELFF

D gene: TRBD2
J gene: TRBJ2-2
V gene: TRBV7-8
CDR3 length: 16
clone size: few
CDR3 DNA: TGTGCCAGCAGCTTAGCCCAGACTAGCGGGGGCGGGGAGCTGTTTTTT
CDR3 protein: CASSLAQTSGGGELFF

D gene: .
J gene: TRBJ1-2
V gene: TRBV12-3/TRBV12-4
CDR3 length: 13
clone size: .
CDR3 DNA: TGTGCCAGCAATAACGGAGCTAACTATGGCTACACCTTC
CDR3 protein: CASNNGANYGYTF

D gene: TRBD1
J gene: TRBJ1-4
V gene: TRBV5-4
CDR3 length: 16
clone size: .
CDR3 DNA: TGTGCCAGCAGTCCTGGGACAGGGAAGACTAATGAAAAACTGTTTTTT
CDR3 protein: CASSPGTGKTNEKLFF

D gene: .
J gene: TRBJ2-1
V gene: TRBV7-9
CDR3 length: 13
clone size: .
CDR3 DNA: TGTGCCAGCAGCTTCACTGTTGACAATGAGCAGTTCTTC
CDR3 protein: CASSFTVDNEQFF

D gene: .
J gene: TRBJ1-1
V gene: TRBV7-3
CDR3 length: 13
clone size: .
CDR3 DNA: TGTGCCAGCAGCGCAACGGGGATCCCTGAAGCTTTCTTT
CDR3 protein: CASSATGIPEAFF

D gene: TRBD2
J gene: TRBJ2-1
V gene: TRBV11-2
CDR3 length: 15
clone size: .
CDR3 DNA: TGTGCCAGCAGCCCGGGACTAGCGGGACGCAGTGAGCAGTTCTTC
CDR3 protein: CASSPGLAGRSEQFF

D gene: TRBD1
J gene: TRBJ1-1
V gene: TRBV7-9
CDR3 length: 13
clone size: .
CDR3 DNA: TGTGCCAGCAGCCCGACAGGGGGCACTGAAGCTTTCTTT
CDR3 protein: CASSPTGGTEAFF

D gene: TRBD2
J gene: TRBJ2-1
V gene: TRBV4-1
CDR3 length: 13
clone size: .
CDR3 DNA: TGCGCCAGCAGCCAAGTCAGGGAGGGTGAGCAGTTCTTC
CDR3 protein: CASSQVREGEQFF

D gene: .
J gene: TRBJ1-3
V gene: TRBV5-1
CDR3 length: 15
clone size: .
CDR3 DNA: TGCGCCAGCAGCTTGGCGACAGGTTCTGGAAACACCATATATTTT
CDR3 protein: CASSLATGSGNTIYF

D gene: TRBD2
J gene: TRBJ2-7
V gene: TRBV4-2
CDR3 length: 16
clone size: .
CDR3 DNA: TGTGCCAGCAGCCAAGAGCTCAATAGCGGGAGTTACGAGCAGTACTTC
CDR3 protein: CASSQELNSGSYEQYF

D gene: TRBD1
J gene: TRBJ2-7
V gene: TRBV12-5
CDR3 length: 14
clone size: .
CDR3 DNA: TGTGCTAGTGGCCCGGACAGGGGGTTGTACGAGCAGTACTTC
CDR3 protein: CASGPDRGLYEQYF

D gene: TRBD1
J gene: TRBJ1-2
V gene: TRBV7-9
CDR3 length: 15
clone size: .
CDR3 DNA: TGTGCCAGCAGCGCTACCAAGACAGGGAACTATGGCTACACCTTC
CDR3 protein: CASSATKTGNYGYTF

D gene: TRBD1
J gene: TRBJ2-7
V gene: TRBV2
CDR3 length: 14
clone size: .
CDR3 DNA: TGTGCCAGCAGACGGGACAGGGTTTCTCACGAGCAGTACTTC
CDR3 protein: CASRRDRVSHEQYF

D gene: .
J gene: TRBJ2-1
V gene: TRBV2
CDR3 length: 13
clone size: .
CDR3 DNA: TGTGCCAGCAGTGAAGCGCTTCGGGTTGAGCAGTTCTTC
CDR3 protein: CASSEALRVEQFF

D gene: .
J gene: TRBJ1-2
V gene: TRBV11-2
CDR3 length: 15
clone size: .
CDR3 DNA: TGTGCCAGCAGCGCCGCGGCTACCTCACCCGATGGCTACACCTTC
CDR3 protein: CASSAAATSPDGYTF

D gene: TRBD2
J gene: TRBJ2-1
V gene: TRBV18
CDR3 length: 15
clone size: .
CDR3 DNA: TGTGCCAGCTCACTGGGGGCTAGCGGGAGCAATGAGCAGTTCTTC
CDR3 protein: CASSLGASGSNEQFF

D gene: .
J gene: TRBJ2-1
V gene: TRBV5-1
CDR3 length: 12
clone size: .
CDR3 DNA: TGCGCCAGCAGCTTGGGGGCCGATGAGCAGTTCTTC
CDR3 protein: CASSLGADEQFF

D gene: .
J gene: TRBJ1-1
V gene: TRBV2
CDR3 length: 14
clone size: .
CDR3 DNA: TGTGCCAGCAAACGAGAGGCACGGAACACTGAAGCTTTCTTT
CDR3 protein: CASKREARNTEAFF

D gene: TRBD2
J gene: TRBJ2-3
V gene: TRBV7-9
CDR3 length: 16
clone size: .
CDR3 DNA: TGTGCCAGCAGCCGCCTGGCGGGAGGGTCCACAGATACGCAGTATTTT
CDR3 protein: CASSRLAGGSTDTQYF

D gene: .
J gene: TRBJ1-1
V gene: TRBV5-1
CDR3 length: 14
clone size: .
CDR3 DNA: TGCGCCAGCAATAGCCAGGGGAGAGGGACTGAAGCTTTCTTT
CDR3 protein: CASNSQGRGTEAFF

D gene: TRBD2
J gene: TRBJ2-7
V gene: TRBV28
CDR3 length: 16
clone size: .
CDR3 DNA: TGTGCCAGCAGCCGGAGTCCGGGACTAGCGGGAGTCGAGCAGTACTTC
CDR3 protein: CASSRSPGLAGVEQYF

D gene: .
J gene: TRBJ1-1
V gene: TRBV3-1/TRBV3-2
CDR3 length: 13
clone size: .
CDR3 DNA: TGTGCCAGCAGCCAAATTATGAACACTGAAGCTTTCTTT
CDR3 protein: CASSQIMNTEAFF

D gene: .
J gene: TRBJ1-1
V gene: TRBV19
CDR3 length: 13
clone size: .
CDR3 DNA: TGTGCCACCCAGGACAGATCGAACACTGAAGCTTTCTTT
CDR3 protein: CATQDRSNTEAFF

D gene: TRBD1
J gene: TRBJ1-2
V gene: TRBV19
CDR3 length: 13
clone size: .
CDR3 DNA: TGTGCCAGTAGTTCCCGGGACAGGGATGGCTACACCTTC
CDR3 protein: CASSSRDRDGYTF

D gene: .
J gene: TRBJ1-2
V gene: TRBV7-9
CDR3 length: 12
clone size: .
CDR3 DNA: TGTGCCAGCAGCAAAACAGGCTCTGGCTACACCTTC
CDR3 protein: CASSKTGSGYTF

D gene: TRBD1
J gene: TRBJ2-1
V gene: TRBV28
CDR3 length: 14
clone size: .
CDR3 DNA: TGTGCCAGCAGGGTGGACAGGGGGTTTAGTGAGCAGTTCTTC
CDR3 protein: CASRVDRGFSEQFF

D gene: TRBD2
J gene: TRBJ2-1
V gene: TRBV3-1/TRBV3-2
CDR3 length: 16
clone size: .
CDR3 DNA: TGTGCCAGCAGCGACCGGACTAGCGGGAGGTACAATGAGCAGTTCTTC
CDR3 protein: CASSDRTSGRYNEQFF

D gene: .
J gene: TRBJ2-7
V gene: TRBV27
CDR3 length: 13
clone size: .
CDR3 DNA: TGTGCCAGCAGTCCTAATCGGTACTACGAGCAGTACTTC
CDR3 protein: CASSPNRYYEQYF

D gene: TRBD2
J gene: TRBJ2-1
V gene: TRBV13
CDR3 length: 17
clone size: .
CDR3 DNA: TGTGCCAGCAGCTTATATACCGGTAGCGGGACTTACAATGAGCAGTTCTTC
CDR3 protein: CASSLYTGSGTYNEQFF

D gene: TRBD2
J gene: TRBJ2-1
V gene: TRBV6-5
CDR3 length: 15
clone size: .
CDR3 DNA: TGTGCCAGCACCCTAGCGGGAGCTGGGTACAATGAGCAGTTCTTC
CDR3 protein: CASTLAGAGYNEQFF

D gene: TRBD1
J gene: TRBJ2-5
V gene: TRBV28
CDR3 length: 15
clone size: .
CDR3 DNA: TGTGCCAGCAGTTTACCTCGGACAGGGGAAGAGACCCAGTACTTC
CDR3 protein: CASSLPRTGEETQYF

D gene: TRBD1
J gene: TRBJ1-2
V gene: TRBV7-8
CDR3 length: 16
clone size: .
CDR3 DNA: TGTGCCAGCAGCAACTTACAGGGGTCGATAAACTATGGCTACACCTTC
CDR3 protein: CASSNLQGSINYGYTF

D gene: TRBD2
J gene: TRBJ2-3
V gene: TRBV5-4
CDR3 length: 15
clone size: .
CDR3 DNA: TGTGCCAGCAGCCCGGGACTAGCGGGAGGAGATACGCAGTATTTT
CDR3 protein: CASSPGLAGGDTQYF

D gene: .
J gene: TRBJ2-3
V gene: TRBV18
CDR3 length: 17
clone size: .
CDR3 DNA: TGTGCCAGCTCACCAGGGTATAACGACAGGTGGGGTGTTACGCAGTATTTT
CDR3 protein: CASSPGYNDRWGVTQYF

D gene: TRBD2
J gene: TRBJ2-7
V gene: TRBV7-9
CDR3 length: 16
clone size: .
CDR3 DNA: TGTGCCAGCAGCTTAGAAATTGCGGGAGGCTCCTACGAGCAGTACTTC
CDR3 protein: CASSLEIAGGSYEQYF

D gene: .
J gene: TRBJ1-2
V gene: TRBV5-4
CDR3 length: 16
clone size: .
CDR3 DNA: TGTGCCAGCAGCCCGTGGACGGGGGGGCTTAACTATGGCTACACCTTC
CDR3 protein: CASSPWTGGLNYGYTF

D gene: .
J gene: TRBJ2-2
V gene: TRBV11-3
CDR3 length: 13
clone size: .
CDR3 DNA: TGTGCCATCAGCTTTGTCGAGACCGGGGAGCTGTTTTTT
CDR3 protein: CAISFVETGELFF

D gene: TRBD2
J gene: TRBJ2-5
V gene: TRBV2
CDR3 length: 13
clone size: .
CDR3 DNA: TGTGCCAGCAAGACGGGAGGGATAGAGACCCAGTACTTC
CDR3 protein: CASKTGGIETQYF

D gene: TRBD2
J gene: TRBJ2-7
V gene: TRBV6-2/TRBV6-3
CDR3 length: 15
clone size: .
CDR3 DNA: TGTGCCAGCAGCCGACCGGGACTAGCGGGATTCGAGCAGTACTTC
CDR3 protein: CASSRPGLAGFEQYF

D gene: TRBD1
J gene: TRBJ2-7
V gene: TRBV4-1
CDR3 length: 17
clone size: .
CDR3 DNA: TGCGCCAGCAGCCAGACAGGGGGTATAGGGGGGTCCTACGAGCAGTACTTC
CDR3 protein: CASSQTGGIGGSYEQYF

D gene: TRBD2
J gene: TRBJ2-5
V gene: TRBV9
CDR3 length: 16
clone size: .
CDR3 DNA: TGTGCCAGCAGCGTCGATTCTAGCGGGCACCAAGAGACCCAGTACTTC
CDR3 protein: CASSVDSSGHQETQYF

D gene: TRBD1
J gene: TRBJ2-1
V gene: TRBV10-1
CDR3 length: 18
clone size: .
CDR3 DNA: TGCGCCAGCAGTGGGGACAGCGCTACTAAGAGCTCCTACAATGAGCAGTTCTTC
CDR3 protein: CASSGDSATKSSYNEQFF